The subject of this entry is one T cell receptor (beta chain). The antigen it recognizes is unknown. The record has no base qualities; no much larger clone is one base away. This entry comes from a study of blood T cells in healthy people across ages (dated by TCRdb to about 2015). About the investigation overall: Template switching captured roughly one uniquely barcoded TCR beta cDNA molecule per two T cells in model experiments. To avoid experimental bias, donors of different ages were randomly spread across the sequencing lanes. The donors were split into four age groups: young (average around 16 years), middle-aged (39), aged (over 55) and long-lived (about 82). Using deep sequencing normalized with unique cDNA molecular identifiers, the study measured how TCR beta repertoire diversity changes with age. Using the same blood draw, the study looked at two additional independent replicas of 1 million unique cDNA reads for two donors, one aged 18 to 30 and the other aged 80 or older.

V drops 0 bases and J drops 0 bases, leaving 6 bases in between. The germline V gene specifies SQVTM as CDR1 and ANQGSEA as CDR2. From the cysteine through the phenylalanine, the CDR3 covers 13 amino acids. The CDR3 DNA has 39 bases and is translated from base 1. The receptor library was made with 5' RACE. TCRdb shows the sequencer as Illumina HiSeq 2500. A second PCR of roughly 7 to 11 cycles was performed with a sample-barcoded 5' primer and a J-beta primer mix. Each TCR beta cDNA molecule received a unique molecular identifier from a template-switch 5' adaptor carrying 12 random nucleotides. At least 3 million CDR3-containing paired-end reads were obtained from each sample. All of the RNA was converted into first-strand cDNA using the Mint cDNA synthesis kit, with a TRBC-specific oligonucleotide serving as the primer. After uracil-DNA glycosylase treatment, a first 18-cycle PCR used universal primers M1SS and BC2_uni_R on all cDNA. Processing in the source paper ran as follows. Each sample was normalized by randomly selecting 1 million high-quality reads, each carrying a distinct molecular identifier. Reads sharing molecular identifiers were discarded rather than binned into consensus sequences. CDR3 identification, clonotype clustering and error correction used MiTCR with a Q25 quality threshold and the strictest error-elimination algorithm. A nonparametric unseen species model with Euler transformation was used to estimate lower-bound total TCR beta diversity. The public reads were reprocessed in TCRdb via fastp at Q25 and MiXCR, keeping in-frame beta chains. Every CDR3 protein is listed once, alongside the most common genes and DNA of its rows. The V and J calls come from TCRdb's annotation, not from the publication. Here the sample has 650,000 to 800,000 distinct CDR3 sequences; about 51% occur a single time. Together, the top ten hold approximately 13% of the sample.

Results and caveats for the whole study, not just this receptor: The long-lived group showed more naive CD4+ T cells, fewer expanded clones and increased TCR diversity than the aged group, suggesting age selection. Observed TCR beta diversity correlated strongly with the percentage of naive T cells measured by flow cytometry. As age increased, observed TCR beta diversity per million T cells dropped in a roughly linear way, and a significant reduction was already evident by age 40. The CMV infection status of donors was not known, potentially confounding age-related changes in expanded clonotypes. Total diversity estimates from one million sequenced T cells were considered lower bounds and underestimates. Conclusive comparison of naive and antigen-experienced compartments was prevented by the profiling of bulk unsorted PBMCs.

Systemically healthy Caucasian individuals from Russia, approximately 39 in total and aged 6 to 90 years, were included as donors. Roughly 11 milliliters of peripheral blood were drawn from each donor into EDTA-treated Vacutainer tubes. Ficoll-Paque density-gradient centrifugation was used to isolate PBMCs, with at least 6 million per sample. Total RNA, at least 5.5 micrograms per sample, was extracted from PBMCs with Trizol reagent. Naive CD45RAhigh/CD27high T cell percentages were measured by flow cytometry on a PBMC aliquot from every donor. Material for sequencing was blood. Recombination joined TRBV29-1 with TRBJ2-7; perhaps TRBD1 is the D gene, with 5 bases matching. This receptor was identified in a woman over 75 in good health. The DNA sequence follows: TGCAGCGTTGAAGAGGACACCTCCTACGAGCAGTACTTC. It is translated as CSVEEDTSYEQYF.